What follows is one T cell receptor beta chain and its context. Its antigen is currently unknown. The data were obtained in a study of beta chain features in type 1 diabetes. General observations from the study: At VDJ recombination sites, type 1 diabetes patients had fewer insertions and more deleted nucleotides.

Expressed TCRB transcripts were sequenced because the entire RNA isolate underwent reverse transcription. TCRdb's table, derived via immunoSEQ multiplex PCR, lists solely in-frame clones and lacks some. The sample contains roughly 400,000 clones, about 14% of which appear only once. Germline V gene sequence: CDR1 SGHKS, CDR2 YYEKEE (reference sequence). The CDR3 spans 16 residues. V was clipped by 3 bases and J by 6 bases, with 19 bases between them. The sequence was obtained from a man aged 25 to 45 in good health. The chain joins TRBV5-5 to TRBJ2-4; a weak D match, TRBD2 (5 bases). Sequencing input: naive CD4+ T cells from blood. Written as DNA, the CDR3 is TGTGCCAGCAGCTCCGTCCGCAATACGGGGATAAACATTCAGTACTTC. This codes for CASSSVRNTGINIQYF. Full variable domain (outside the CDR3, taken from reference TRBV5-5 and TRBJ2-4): DAGVTQSPTHLIKTRGQQVTLRCSPISGHKSVSWYQQVLGQGPQFIFQYYEKEERGRGNFPDRFSARQFPNYSSELNVNALLLGDSALYLCASSSVRNTGINIQYFGAGTRLSVL.